This TCR beta chain emerged from a study of T-cell memory formation after mild COVID-19 (dated by TCRdb to the early 2020s). General notes on the study: Most TCR sequence clusters were specific to one of the two donors. T-cell clones expanding and contracting after mild COVID-19 in a couple of donors were tracked by longitudinal TCRalpha and TCRbeta repertoire sequencing. Two young, previously healthy adult volunteers made up the cohort, one male and one female. On the study overall, not on this receptor specifically: Contracting CD4+ clones were located mainly in the CM and EM memory subsets, whereas CD8+ clones were found to be enriched in EMRA. SARS-CoV-2 specificity of the second-wave clones peaking on day 37 was not confirmed. Only a couple of mild cases were covered by the study, and larger cohorts that include severe cases with pre-infection samples were considered necessary. Balanced CD4/CD8 phenotypes were observed for clones contracting from day 15 to 85, whereas a bias towards CD4+ was observed for a second wave of clones expanding from day 15 to 37. Some responding clones were detected in pre-infection memory, suggesting pre-existing cross-reactive memory T cells joined the SARS-CoV-2 response.

TCRdb records Illumina NovaSeq 6000 as the sequencer. TCRalpha and TCRbeta cDNA libraries were constructed by 5'RACE with constant-segment primers, with sample barcodes and unique molecular identifiers being introduced. Trizol reagent was used to extract RNA from every sample. Libraries were amplified in two PCR steps, with a second sample barcode and Illumina TruSeq adapters added in the second step. Sequencing of libraries was performed on an Illumina NovaSeq with 2 x 150 bp paired-end reads. On the authors' methods: The reads were demultiplexed and collapsed into UMI-guided consensus sequences using migec v1.2.7. Using mixcr v2.1.11, UMI consensuses were aligned to TRA and TRB V and J templates and then assembled into clonotypes. Expanded or contracted clonotypes were those called significant by both edgeR and NoisET, with noise models trained on biological replicates. edgeR calls used a false discovery rate-adjusted p below 0.01 and a log2 fold-change threshold of 1. As an exploratory analysis of dynamics, PCA with hierarchical clustering was applied to max-normalized trajectories of the 1000 most abundant clonotypes. Each responding clone was given a CD4 or CD8 phenotype based on the CD4+ and CD8+ repertoires, which had been sequenced separately. TCRdb reprocessing: public reads trimmed at Q25 with fastp, clones called with MiXCR, in-frame beta chains kept. Rows are unified per CDR3 protein, each entry keeping the most common DNA and genes. V and J calls and clone size were set by TCRdb, not the authors. This sample has about 130,000 distinct CDR3 sequences in its table, and 15% to 20% of those were observed once. About 5.2% of the sample is in the top ten clones.

CDR1 and CDR2, looked up from the germline V gene, are SGHRS and YFSETQ. Its CDR3 holds 17 amino acids, cysteine through phenylalanine. The retained sequence is limited to the CDR3, 51 bases, with the frame set at the first base. The junction shows trimming of 4 bases on V and 2 bases on J, plus 20 bases between the germline ends. About this clonotype: The specificity of this receptor is unknown. The sample holds no much larger clone one base away, and base qualities are not on file.

Ficoll-Paque density gradient centrifugation was used to isolate PBMCs. This clonotype was obtained from a young man who had mild COVID-19 (a few samples of this study predate the infection). The sample titles of this study are shuffled in the database, so cell type and time point are left out; the donor was told from shared clones. The chain couples TRBV5-1 to TRBJ2-3, with the D assignment possibly TRBD1 or TRBD2, given 5 matching bases for each. The source material was PBMCs or a T cell subset sorted from them (not recorded which). CDR3 sequence: CASSLDSGPSITDTQYF. The bases are TGCGCCAGCAGCCTAGACTCGGGACCAAGCATCACAGATACGCAGTATTTT.